These 12 T cell receptor beta chains came from one sample sequenced in a study of blood T cell repertoires in COVID-19 (dated by TCRdb to 2019 to 2021). The library was generated by the immunoSEQ multiplex PCR assay. As stored in TCRdb, this immuneACCESS dataset retains in-frame rearrangements with V and J assigned. A fraction of the clones does not appear; measured against another copy, unresolved V genes explain less than half of the discrepancy, and the remainder lacks a known reason. This sample has under 250,000 clones in its table, and 85% to 90% of those were observed once. About 7.1% of the sample rests with the top ten. Specimen: peripheral blood. These receptors all stem from a woman in her 70s with active or convalescent COVID-19.

The rearrangement links TRBV5-1 to TRBJ2-5; possible D gene TRBD2, 5 bases. The CDR3 contains 16 residues. CDR1 SGHRS and CDR2 YFSETQ come from the germline V gene. V was pared by 0 bases and J by 6 bases, with 18 bases between. CDR3 sequence reads: CASSLAVVRVGKTQYF. The CDR3 DNA reads TGCGCCAGCAGCTTGGCCGTCGTGAGGGTCGGGAAGACCCAGTACTTC.

This chain uses TRBV6-2 or TRBV6-3 with TRBJ1-5; 8 bases align to TRBD1. The CDR3 extends over 19 amino acids. J was trimmed by 0 bases and V by 5 bases; bases with no gene match: 15. The germline V gene encodes CDR1 MNHEY and CDR2 SVGEGT. The DNA for the CDR3 is TGTGCCAGCAGTCGCCGTCCGGGACAGGTATTTTATAGCAATCAGCCCCAGCATTTT. It specifies CASSRRPGQVFYSNQPQHF.

The genes are TRBV7-2 and TRBJ2-7; D is unclear. Trimming took 5 bases from V and 6 from J, leaving 11 bases between them. Germline V gene sequence: CDR1 SGHTA, CDR2 FQGNSA. The CDR3 is made up of 12 amino acids. CDR3 coding DNA: TGTGCCAGCAGCCCACTTTCCCTCGAGCAGTACTTC. It yields the protein CASSPLSLEQYF.

The V and J genes are TRBV4-1 and TRBJ1-1; no clear D. V lost 9 bases and J 4 bases, leaving 12 bases between the germline ends. The CDR3 is made up of 12 amino acids. In germline, CDR1 is MGHRA, CDR2 YSYEKL. CDR3 nucleotides: TGCGCCAGTTCACCAGCGGGCACTGAAGCTTTCTTT. This encodes CASSPAGTEAFF.

Only one count was recorded for this clone. V gene TRBV6-1 combines with J gene TRBJ2-7, with TRBD1 identical over 8 bases. The germline V gene encodes CDR1 MNHNS and CDR2 SASEGT. The CDR3 consists of 14 residues. V gave up 3 bases and J gave up 7 bases; unmatched junction bases: 8. The CDR3 is CASSEGRGPWEQYF. Here the CDR3 DNA reads TGTGCCAGCAGTGAGGGCAGGGGGCCGTGGGAGCAGTACTTC.

The rearrangement joins TRBV24-1 to TRBJ2-5; 8 nucleotides agree with TRBD1. The germline V gene encodes CDR1 KGHDR and CDR2 SFDVKD. The trim removed 5 bases at V and 2 bases at J, leaving 15 bases unmatched. The CDR3 totals 18 residues. Written as DNA, the CDR3 is TGTGCCACCAGTGCCCGCCAATATGACAGGGGTCGGCAAGAGACCCAGTACTTC. Its translation is CATSARQYDRGRQETQYF.

A note on this clone: Other DNA sequences in the sample encode the same CDR3. The V gene is TRBV7-2, the J gene TRBJ1-3; no clear D gene. Per germline, CDR1 SGHTA and CDR2 FQGNSA. V gave up 4 bases and J gave up 0 bases, with 10 bases separating them. CDR3 length equals 15 residues. CDR3 in amino acids: CASSSQGGSGNTIYF. DNA for the CDR3: TGTGCCAGCAGCTCTCAAGGCGGCTCTGGAAACACCATATATTTT.

The chain employs TRBV4-1 and TRBJ1-4; D not certain. CDR3 size: 15 residues. Trimming stripped 10 bases from V and 6 bases from J, with 21 bases between. Germline loops: CDR1 MGHRA, CDR2 YSYEKL. As DNA, the CDR3 is TGCGCCACCGCACTTCTACCTGGTATGGATGAAAAACTGTTTTTT. Amino acid sequence: CATALLPGMDEKLFF.

Regarding this clone: This sample includes further DNA sequences coding for the same CDR3. V and J are TRBV10-3 and TRBJ1-2, with TRBD1 matching 9 bases. CDR3 length: 13 amino acids. CDR1 is ENHRY and CDR2 is SYGVKD in the germline V gene. With V trimmed by 4 bases and J by 3 bases, 0 bases remained unmatched. The CDR3 region has the DNA TGTGCCATCAGTGGACAGGGGGACTATGGCTACACCTTC. It specifies CAISGQGDYGYTF.

The rearrangement uses TRBV13 and TRBJ1-1; maybe TRBD1 (5 bases). Germline CDR1 is PRHDT and CDR2 is FYEKMQ (reference sequence). The CDR3 totals 15 residues. Trimming left V 0 bases short and J 0 bases short, with 8 bases between. The CDR3 loop is CASSLGDSLNTEAFF. The CDR3 coding sequence is TGTGCCAGCAGCTTAGGTGACAGCTTGAACACTGAAGCTTTCTTT.

The V call is TRBV9, the J call TRBJ2-2; D remains ambiguous. CDR1 is SGDLS, CDR2 YYNGEE, per germline. The V end was cut by 0 bases, the J end by 3 bases, with 6 bases between. This CDR3 has 14 amino acids. CDR3 residues: CASSVGADTGELFF. The CDR3, as DNA: TGTGCCAGCAGCGTAGGGGCCGACACCGGGGAGCTGTTTTTT.

This chain connects TRBV10-3 to TRBJ2-1; D may be TRBD1 (6 bases). The CDR3 is 14 amino acids. V lost 0 bases to trimming and J lost 8 bases, with 11 bases between them. Germline lookup yields CDR1 ENHRY and CDR2 SYGVKD. CDR3 DNA: TGTGCCATCAGTGAGTCGGGGGCATCTGATGAGCAGTTCTTC. Translating gives CAISESGASDEQFF.